This passage covers 17 T cell receptor beta chains from one sample sequenced in a study of blood T cell repertoires in COVID-19. The table came from immunoSEQ multiplex PCR; TCRdb's copy has only in-frame clones and leaves some out. The sample consists of over 10,000 clones, 90% of them appearing once. The sequencing input was peripheral blood. These receptors were obtained from a human donor with active COVID-19. The donor label of this sample is uncertain.

This chain connects TRBV5-5 to TRBJ1-4; TRBD1 agrees at 7 bases. Per the germline V gene, CDR1 is SGHKS and CDR2 is YYEKEE (reference sequence). Germline trimming cut 1 base from V and 8 bases from J; bases unmatched to any gene: 11. The CDR3 totals 16 residues. The CDR3 coding sequence is TGTGCCAGCAGCTTGTTATCAGGGGGGCCAAGAGAAAAACTGTTTTTT. It codes for CASSLLSGGPREKLFF. Full variable domain (outside the CDR3, taken from reference TRBV5-5 and TRBJ1-4): DAGVTQSPTHLIKTRGQQVTLRCSPISGHKSVSWYQQVLGQGPQFIFQYYEKEERGRGNFPDRFSARQFPNYSSELNVNALLLGDSALYLCASSLLSGGPREKLFFGSGTQLSVL.

V and J are TRBV29-1 and TRBJ1-5, with D perhaps TRBD1 (5 bases). The CDR3 length is 13 residues. Trimming shortened V by 4 bases and J by 3 bases, and 10 bases separated the two germline ends. The germline V gene encodes CDR1 SQVTM and CDR2 ANQGSEA. DNA for the CDR3: TGCAGCGTTGCGGCAGGGTCCAATCAGCCCCAGCATTTT. It codes for CSVAAGSNQPQHF.

CDR3 coding DNA: TGTGCCAGCAGACCGGACAGGGGGCGAGTTGAAAAACTGTTTTTT. Translated, it gives CASRPDRGRVEKLFF. The chain is built from TRBV6-5 and TRBJ1-4; 11 bases are shared with TRBD1. The CDR3 totals 15 residues. J was trimmed by 7 bases and V by 6 bases; bases with no gene match: 7. The V gene's germline CDR1 is MNHEY and CDR2 SVGAGI.

This clone was seen a single time. This rearrangement joins TRBV7-2 to TRBJ2-3; weak D call: TRBD2 (5 bases). The CDR3 totals 14 residues. Germline CDR1 reads SGHTA; CDR2 reads FQGNSA. With 1 base removed from V and 6 bases from J, the gap between germline ends came to 11 bases. CDR3 sequence (DNA): TGTGCCAGCAGCTTAGGTAGGACGGGGGATACGCAGTATTTT. Its translation: CASSLGRTGDTQYF.

The chain couples TRBV28 to TRBJ1-2; 10 bases are a match to TRBD1. The germline V gene has CDR1 MDHEN and CDR2 SYDVKM. The CDR3 covers 14 residues. J was trimmed by 6 bases and V by 5 bases; bases with no gene match: 6. CDR3 bases: TGTGCCAGCAGTCAACCCGGGACAGGGGATGGCTACACCTTC. This translates into CASSQPGTGDGYTF.

This clone was counted only a few times. The rearrangement joins TRBV12-5 to TRBJ2-5; 10 bases are shared with TRBD2. V lost 5 bases, J lost 4 bases, and 1 base stayed unmatched. Germline V gene data show CDR1 as LGHNT and CDR2 as FRNRAP. The CDR3 runs to 13 residues. The CDR3 sequence is CASGTSGVETQYF. The CDR3 DNA reads TGTGCTAGTGGTACTAGCGGGGTAGAGACCCAGTACTTC.

J is TRBJ2-1 and V is TRBV7-3; 11 nucleotides align to TRBD2. Germline trimming cut 6 bases from V and 5 bases from J; bases unmatched to any gene: 6. From germline, CDR1 is SGHTA and CDR2 FQGTGA. This CDR3 has 15 residues. CDR3 protein: CASSASGGTDNEQFF. In DNA, the CDR3 is TGTGCCAGCAGTGCTAGCGGGGGGACAGACAATGAGCAGTTCTTC.

J is TRBJ1-5 and V is TRBV7-8, with 9 bases that match TRBD1. CDR3 size: 14 residues. The V gene's germline CDR1 is SGHVS and CDR2 FQNEAQ. The V gene end was trimmed by 6 bases and the J gene end by 5 bases; junction bases not matched to a gene: 5. The CDR3 reads CASRGQGFYQPQHF. CDR3 nucleotides: TGTGCCAGCAGGGGACAGGGCTTTTATCAGCCCCAGCATTTT.

The chain recombines TRBV9 with TRBJ1-1; 7 bases fit TRBD1. This CDR3 has 15 residues. The J segment lost 3 bases and the V segment lost 0 bases, leaving 5 bases of the junction unmatched. The germline V gene encodes CDR1 SGDLS and CDR2 YYNGEE. This chain's CDR3 is CASSVGLRGDTEAFF. Here the CDR3 DNA reads TGTGCCAGCAGCGTAGGTCTCAGGGGGGACACTGAAGCTTTCTTT.

This clone was detected only a few times. The V and J genes are TRBV6-1 and TRBJ2-7; 11 nucleotides agree with TRBD1. Trimming cost V 2 bases and J 2 bases; bases outside gene matches: 2. Germline lookup yields CDR1 MNHNS and CDR2 SASEGT. This CDR3 comprises 15 residues. CDR3 DNA: TGTGCCAGCAGTGAATGGACAGGGGGCCCCTACGAGCAGTACTTC. Its protein is CASSEWTGGPYEQYF.

The CDR3 nucleotides are TGTGCCAGCAGCCCCCCCCCTGGGACTAGCATCATTCAGTACTTC. Translation: CASSPPPGTSIIQYF. The V and J genes are TRBV4-2 and TRBJ2-4; 9 bases map to TRBD2. Germline V gene sequence: CDR1 LGHNA, CDR2 YNFKEQ. J was trimmed by 9 bases and V by 4 bases; bases with no gene match: 10. The CDR3 runs 15 residues.

This sequence joins TRBV29-1 and TRBJ2-3, with 8 bases identical to TRBD2. The junction had 5 bases not matched to a gene; V was cut back by 3 bases and J by 0 bases. CDR3 length: 15 residues. The V gene's germline CDR1 is SQVTM and CDR2 ANQGSEA. The CDR3 nucleotides are TGCAGCGTTGACGGGCGGGGGGTGAGCACAGATACGCAGTATTTT. Residues: CSVDGRGVSTDTQYF.

This rearrangement joins TRBV2 to TRBJ1-2; the match to TRBD1 covers 9 bases. Germline-derived CDR1 and CDR2 are SNHLY and FYNNEI. Trimming took 3 bases from V and 7 from J; bases not matched to a gene: 9. The CDR3 extends over 15 amino acids. The CDR3 DNA reads as TGTGCCAGCAGTGAGATTGGACAGGGGATACTTGGCTACACCTTC. Translation: CASSEIGQGILGYTF.

The chain carries TRBV10-3 and TRBJ2-5, with TRBD2 as a possible D gene (7 bases). The germline V gene has CDR1 ENHRY and CDR2 SYGVKD. Trimming removed 3 bases at V and 5 bases at J, with 16 bases between. The CDR3 sequence is 15 residues long. The CDR3 DNA reads TGTGCCATCAGTGACCGAGGGGGGGCCCTGGAGACCCAGTACTTC. This sequence encodes CAISDRGGALETQYF.

The chain is built from TRBV7-2 and TRBJ1-5; D remains ambiguous. Germline CDR1 reads SGHTA; CDR2 reads FQGNSA. This CDR3 is 14 amino acids long. Trimming left V 0 bases short and J 3 bases short, with 6 bases between. The CDR3 nucleotides read TGTGCCAGCAGCTTAGCCGTCTCCAATCAGCCCCAGCATTTT. It is translated as CASSLAVSNQPQHF.

The chain couples TRBV5-8 to TRBJ1-5, with TRBD1 as a possible D gene (5 bases). The CDR3 spans 15 residues. Germline loops: CDR1 SGHTS, CDR2 YDEGEE. Trimming stripped 4 bases from V and 1 base from J, with 12 bases between. CDR3 protein: CASSAGGTSNQPQHF. CDR3 nucleotide sequence: TGTGCCAGCAGCGCCGGGGGGACCAGCAATCAGCCCCAGCATTTT.

The rearrangement links TRBV29-1 to TRBJ2-5, with D possibly TRBD2 on 5 matching bases. Germline V CDR1 and CDR2: SQVTM, ANQGSEA. The CDR3 loop spans 13 amino acids. With 8 bases removed from V and 5 bases from J, the gap between germline ends came to 18 bases. The CDR3: CSNEGLLRETQYF. CDR3 nucleotide sequence: TGCAGCAATGAGGGCCTTCTCCGGGAGACCCAGTACTTC.